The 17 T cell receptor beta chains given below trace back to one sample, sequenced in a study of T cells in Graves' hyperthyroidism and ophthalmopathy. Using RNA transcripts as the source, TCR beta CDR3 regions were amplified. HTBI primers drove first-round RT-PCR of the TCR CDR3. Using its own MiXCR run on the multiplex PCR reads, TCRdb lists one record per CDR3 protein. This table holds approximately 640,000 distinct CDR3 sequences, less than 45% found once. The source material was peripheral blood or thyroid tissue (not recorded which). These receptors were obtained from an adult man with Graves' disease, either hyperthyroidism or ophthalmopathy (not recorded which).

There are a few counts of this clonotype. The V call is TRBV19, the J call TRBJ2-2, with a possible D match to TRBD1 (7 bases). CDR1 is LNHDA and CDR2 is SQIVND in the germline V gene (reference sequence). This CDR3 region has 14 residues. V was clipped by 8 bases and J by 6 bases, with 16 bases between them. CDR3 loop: CASAGQFFSGELFF. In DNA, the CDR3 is TGTGCCAGTGCGGGACAGTTTTTTTCCGGGGAGCTGTTTTTT.

This CDR3 reads CASSELTGRLGEAFF. The CDR3 nucleotides read TGTGCCAGCAGTGAACTGACAGGGAGGCTTGGTGAAGCTTTCTTT. V and J are TRBV6-5 and TRBJ1-1, with 7 bases aligning to TRBD1. J lost 7 bases, V lost 5 bases, and 13 bases had no gene match. The CDR3 length is 15 residues. The germline V gene encodes CDR1 MNHEY and CDR2 SVGAGI.

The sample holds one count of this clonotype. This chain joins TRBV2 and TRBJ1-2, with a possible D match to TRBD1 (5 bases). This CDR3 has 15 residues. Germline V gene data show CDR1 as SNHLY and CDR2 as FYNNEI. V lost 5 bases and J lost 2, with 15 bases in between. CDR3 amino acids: CASSYSGRENYGYTF. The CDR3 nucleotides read TGTGCCAGCAGTTATTCTGGCAGGGAGAACTATGGCTACACCTTC. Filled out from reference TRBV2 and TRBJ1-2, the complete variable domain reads EPEVTQTPSHQVTQMGQEVILRCVPISNHLYFYWYRQILGQKVEFLVSFYNNEISEKSEIFDDQFSVERPDGSNFTLKIRSTKLEDSAMYFCASSYSGRENYGYTFGSGTRLTVV.

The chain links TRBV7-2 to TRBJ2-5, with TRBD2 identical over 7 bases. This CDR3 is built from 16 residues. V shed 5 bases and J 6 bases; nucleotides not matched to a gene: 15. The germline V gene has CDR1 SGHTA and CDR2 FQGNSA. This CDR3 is CASSPLPTSASKTQYF. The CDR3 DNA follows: TGTGCCAGCAGCCCCCTCCCAACTAGCGCTAGTAAGACCCAGTACTTC.

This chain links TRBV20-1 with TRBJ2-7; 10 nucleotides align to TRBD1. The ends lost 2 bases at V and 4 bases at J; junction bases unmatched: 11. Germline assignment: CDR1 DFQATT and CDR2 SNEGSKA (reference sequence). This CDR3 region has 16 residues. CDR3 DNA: TGCAGTGCTAGACCGGGACAGGGGAGTAAAATGTACGAGCAGTACTTC. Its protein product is CSARPGQGSKMYEQYF.

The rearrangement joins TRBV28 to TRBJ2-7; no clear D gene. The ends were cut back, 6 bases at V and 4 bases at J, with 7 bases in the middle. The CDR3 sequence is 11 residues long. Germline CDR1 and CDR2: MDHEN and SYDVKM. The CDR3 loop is CASSRPYEQYF. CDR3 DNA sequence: TGTGCCAGCAGCCGTCCTTACGAGCAGTACTTC.

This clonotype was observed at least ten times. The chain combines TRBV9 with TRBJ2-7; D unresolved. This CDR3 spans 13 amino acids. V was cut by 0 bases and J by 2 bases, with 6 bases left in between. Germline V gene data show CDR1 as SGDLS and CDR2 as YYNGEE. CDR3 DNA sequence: TGTGCCAGCAGCGTAGGGGCGGCCTACGAGCAGTACTTC. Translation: CASSVGAAYEQYF.

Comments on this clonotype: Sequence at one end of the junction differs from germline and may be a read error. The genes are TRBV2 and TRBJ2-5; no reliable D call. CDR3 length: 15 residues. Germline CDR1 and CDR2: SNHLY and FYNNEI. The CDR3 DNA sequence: TGTGCCAGCAGTGAAGAGGCAGCTCCCCAAGAGGCCCAGTACTTC. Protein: CASSEEAAPQEAQYF.

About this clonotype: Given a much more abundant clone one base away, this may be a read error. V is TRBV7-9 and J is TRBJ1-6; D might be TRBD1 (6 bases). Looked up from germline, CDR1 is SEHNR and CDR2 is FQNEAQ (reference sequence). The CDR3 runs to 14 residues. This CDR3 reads CASSLHRDSSLLHF. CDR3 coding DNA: TGTGCCAGCAGCTTACACAGGGATTCGTCACTCCTCCACTTT.

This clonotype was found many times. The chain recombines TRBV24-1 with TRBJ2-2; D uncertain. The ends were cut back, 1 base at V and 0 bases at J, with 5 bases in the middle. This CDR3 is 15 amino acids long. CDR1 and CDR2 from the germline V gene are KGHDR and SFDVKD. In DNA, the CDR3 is TGTGCCACCAGTGATTTTAGACCGAACACCGGGGAGCTGTTTTTT. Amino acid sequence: CATSDFRPNTGELFF.

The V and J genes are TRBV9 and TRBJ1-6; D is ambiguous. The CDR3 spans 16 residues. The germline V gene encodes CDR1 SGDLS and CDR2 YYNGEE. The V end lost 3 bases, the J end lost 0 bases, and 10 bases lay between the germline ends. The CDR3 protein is CASSDTSSSYNSPLHF. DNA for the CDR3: TGTGCCAGCAGCGACACTTCCAGCTCCTATAATTCACCCCTCCACTTT.

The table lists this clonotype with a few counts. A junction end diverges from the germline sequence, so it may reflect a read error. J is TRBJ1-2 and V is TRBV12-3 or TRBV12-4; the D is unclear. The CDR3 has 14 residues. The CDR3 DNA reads TGTGCCAGCAGCTTAGACATTACGGACTATGGCTACACCTTC. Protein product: CASSLDITDYGYTF.

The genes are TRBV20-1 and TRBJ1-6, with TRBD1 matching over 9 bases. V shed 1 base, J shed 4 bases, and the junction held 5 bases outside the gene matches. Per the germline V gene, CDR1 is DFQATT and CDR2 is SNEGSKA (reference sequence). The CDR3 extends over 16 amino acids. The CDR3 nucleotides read TGCAGTGCTAGAGCCGCCGGGACAGGGTATAATTCACCCCTCCACTTT. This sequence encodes CSARAAGTGYNSPLHF.

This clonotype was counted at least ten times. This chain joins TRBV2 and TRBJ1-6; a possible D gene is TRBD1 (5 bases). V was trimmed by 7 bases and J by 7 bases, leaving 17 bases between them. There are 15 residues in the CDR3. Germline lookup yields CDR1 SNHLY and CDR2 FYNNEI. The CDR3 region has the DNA TGTGCCAGCATCTCTGGACACGGAGGCAATTCACCCCTCCACTTT. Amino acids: CASISGHGGNSPLHF.

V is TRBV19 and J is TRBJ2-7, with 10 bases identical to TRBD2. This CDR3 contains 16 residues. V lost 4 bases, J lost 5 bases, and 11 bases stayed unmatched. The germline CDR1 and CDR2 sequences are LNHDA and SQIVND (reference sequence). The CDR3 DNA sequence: TGTGCCAGTAGTAGACAGAATCTAGCGGGAGTCAACGAGCAGTACTTC. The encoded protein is CASSRQNLAGVNEQYF.

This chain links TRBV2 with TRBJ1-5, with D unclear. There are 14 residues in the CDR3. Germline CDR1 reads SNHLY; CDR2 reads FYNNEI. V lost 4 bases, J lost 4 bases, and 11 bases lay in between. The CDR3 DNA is TGTGCCAGCAGTGCGGTGGGAGGGAATCAGCCCCAGCATTTT. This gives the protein CASSAVGGNQPQHF.

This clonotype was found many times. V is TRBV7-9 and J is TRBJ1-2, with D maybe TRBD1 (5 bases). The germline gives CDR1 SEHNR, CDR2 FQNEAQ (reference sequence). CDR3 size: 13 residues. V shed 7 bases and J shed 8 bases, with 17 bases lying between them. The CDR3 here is CASNLEGSRGYTF. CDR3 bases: TGTGCCAGCAACCTTGAGGGGTCGCGGGGCTACACCTTC.